The 21 T cell receptor beta chains below come from one sample, sequenced in a study of blood T cell repertoires in COVID-19 (dated by TCRdb to the early 2020s). Library preparation was by the immunoSEQ multiplex PCR assay. The source is immuneACCESS, and TCRdb retained only in-frame sequences with V and J called. Part of the clones is not carried over; for the studies checked, unresolved V genes explain less than half of this, and the remainder is unexplained. This sample holds around 60,000 clones; approximately 90% were observed only once. Jointly, the top ten make up 3.5% to 5% of the sample. Sequencing was performed on peripheral blood. The receptors here all came from a human donor in a cohort sampled during active COVID-19.

This rearrangement joins TRBV29-1 to TRBJ1-2; 8 bases line up with TRBD1. V lost 7 bases and J lost 4; bases outside the gene matches: 5. This CDR3 is built from 12 residues. The germline V gene has CDR1 SQVTM and CDR2 ANQGSEA. The CDR3 DNA reads TGCAGCGCCCCGGACAGGGCCTATGGCTACACCTTC. It specifies CSAPDRAYGYTF.

This clone appeared once. This chain joins TRBV5-6 and TRBJ2-7; 11 bases are shared with TRBD2. The CDR3 sequence is 13 residues long. Trimming took 7 bases from V and 7 from J; bases not matched to a gene: 7. The germline CDR1 and CDR2 sequences are SGHDT and YYEEEE. The CDR3 spells CASGRLAGGEQYF. Written as DNA, the CDR3 is TGTGCCAGCGGACGTCTAGCGGGGGGAGAGCAGTACTTC.

The chain is built from TRBV2 and TRBJ2-2; 9 nucleotides align to TRBD2. The ends lost 8 bases at V and 7 bases at J; junction bases unmatched: 20. CDR3 size: 18 residues. Per the germline V gene, CDR1 is SNHLY and CDR2 is FYNNEI. The CDR3: CASYAGASGVTRGGELFF. The CDR3 nucleotides are TGTGCCAGCTACGCCGGGGCTAGCGGGGTCACAAGAGGCGGGGAGCTGTTTTTT.

The chain carries TRBV3-1 (or the pseudogene TRBV3-2) and TRBJ1-1, with 7 bases aligning to TRBD1. Unmatched junction bases numbered 8, after V lost 3 bases and J lost 4 bases. CDR3 size: 15 residues. Germline CDR1 LGHDT, CDR2 YNNKEL (reference sequence). This CDR3 reads CASSHRQGGSTEAFF. The CDR3 coding sequence is TGTGCCAGCAGCCACAGACAGGGAGGATCCACTGAAGCTTTCTTT.

The chain couples TRBV19 to TRBJ2-3, with TRBD1 matching 7 bases. CDR3 length equals 18 residues. Germline CDR1 reads LNHDA; CDR2 reads SQIVND (reference sequence). The trim removed 1 base at V and 3 bases at J, leaving 13 bases unmatched. The CDR3 DNA reads as TGTGCCAGTAGTATAGGGAGCGCAGGGGGAATCAATACAGATACGCAGTATTTT. It codes for CASSIGSAGGINTDTQYF.

The chain combines TRBV2 with TRBJ1-1; D not certain. This CDR3 has 10 amino acids. V was shortened by 6 bases and J by 7 bases, with 6 bases between the two germline ends. Germline V gene lookup returns CDR1 SNHLY and CDR2 FYNNEI. This CDR3 reads CASRAGEAFF. CDR3 DNA: TGTGCCAGCAGGGCAGGTGAAGCTTTCTTT.

This rearrangement joins TRBV5-5 to TRBJ1-1; 7 bases align to TRBD1. The germline V gene encodes CDR1 SGHKS and CDR2 YYEKEE (reference sequence). The CDR3 runs to 16 residues. Unmatched junction bases numbered 12, after V lost 3 bases and J lost 4 bases. Here the CDR3 reads CASSSRDSPWGTEAFF. The CDR3 DNA reads as TGTGCCAGCAGCTCTAGGGACAGTCCGTGGGGCACTGAAGCTTTCTTT.

The chain has TRBV2 and TRBJ2-3; D may be TRBD2 (6 bases). Germline loops: CDR1 SNHLY, CDR2 FYNNEI. The CDR3 extends over 17 amino acids. Trimming took 3 bases from V and 2 from J, leaving 18 bases between them. The CDR3 protein is CASSEREDNPSTDTQYF. The DNA of the CDR3 is TGTGCCAGCAGTGAGAGGGAGGACAACCCATCCACAGATACGCAGTATTTT.

For the CDR3, the DNA is TGTGCCTGGAGTCTGGTGGGCCTTAATGAAAAACTGTTTTTT. Amino acids: CAWSLVGLNEKLFF. The V call is TRBV30, the J call TRBJ1-4; no reliable D call. The germline CDR1 and CDR2 sequences are GTSNPN and SVGIG (reference sequence). The CDR3 contains 14 residues. V gave up 2 bases and J gave up 4 bases, with 11 bases separating them.

This clone was detected once. The chain carries TRBV7-9 and TRBJ2-1; perhaps TRBD1 as D (5 bases). The CDR3 has 12 residues. The germline V and J ends were trimmed by 2 bases and 14 bases, with 13 bases remaining between them. Per germline, CDR1 SEHNR and CDR2 FQNEAQ (reference sequence). CDR3 coding DNA: TGTGCCAGCAGCTTACTTGGTAGGGGCAAGTTCTTC. This codes for CASSLLGRGKFF.

As for this clone: A junction end diverges from the germline sequence, so it may reflect a read error. The V gene is TRBV27, the J gene TRBJ2-1, with TRBD1 as a possible D gene (6 bases). The CDR3 loop spans 17 amino acids. From germline, CDR1 is MNHEY and CDR2 SMNVEV (reference sequence). Written as DNA, the CDR3 is TGTGCCAGCAGTGTATCCGGGACACCGAGCTCCTACAATGAGCAGTTCTTC. Its protein product is CASSVSGTPSSYNEQFF.

V and J are TRBV6-5 and TRBJ1-5; 7 nucleotides line up with TRBD1. The length of the CDR3 is 13 residues. Germline V gene lookup returns CDR1 MNHEY and CDR2 SVGAGI. Unmatched junction bases numbered 3, after V lost 6 bases and J lost 4 bases. The DNA of the CDR3 is TGTGCCAGCAGAGGGACAGATAATCAGCCCCAGCATTTT. It encodes CASRGTDNQPQHF.

CDR3 amino acids: CASGTAITLYGYTF. CDR3 bases: TGTGCCAGCGGGACTGCTATAACTCTCTATGGCTACACCTTC. The rearrangement links TRBV28 to TRBJ1-2, with D possibly matching TRBD1 (5 bases). CDR1 MDHEN and CDR2 SYDVKM come from the germline V gene. Trimming pared 8 bases from V and 4 bases from J, leaving 17 bases between. The CDR3 spans 14 residues.

The sample holds one count of this clone. The chain has TRBV28 and TRBJ2-3; TRBD2 matches 11 bases. With V trimmed by 8 bases and J by 4 bases, 5 bases remained unmatched. Germline V lookup: CDR1 MDHEN, CDR2 SYDVKM. This CDR3 has 14 amino acids. CDR3: CASLAGGSPDTQYF. Here the CDR3 DNA reads TGTGCCAGCTTAGCGGGAGGGTCGCCAGATACGCAGTATTTT.

The chain joins TRBV27 to TRBJ2-7; 9 bases match TRBD2. V shed 5 bases, J shed 6 bases, and the junction held 14 bases outside the gene matches. From germline, CDR1 is MNHEY and CDR2 SMNVEV (reference sequence). The CDR3 length is 16 residues. The CDR3 here is CASSPLQTSGSLEQYF. The DNA for the CDR3 is TGTGCCAGCAGTCCCCTACAAACTAGCGGGTCACTCGAGCAGTACTTC.

This clone has just a few counts. Other DNA sequences within the sample encode an identical CDR3. The chain is built from TRBV5-1 and TRBJ1-1, with 7 bases matching TRBD1. This CDR3 comprises 13 residues. Per germline, CDR1 SGHRS and CDR2 YFSETQ. V lost 4 bases to trimming and J lost 1 base; unmatched junction nucleotides: 1. CDR3 DNA sequence: TGCGCCAGCAGCAGACAGGGGAACACTGAAGCTTTCTTT. Residues: CASSRQGNTEAFF.

This clone appeared a single time. The chain combines TRBV9 with TRBJ1-2, with 7 bases aligning to TRBD1. The CDR3 has 16 residues. V lost 0 bases and J lost 1; bases outside the gene matches: 6. Germline lookup yields CDR1 SGDLS and CDR2 YYNGEE. The CDR3 here is CASSVGVRGDNYGYTF. The CDR3 DNA reads TGTGCCAGCAGCGTAGGAGTCAGGGGGGATAACTATGGCTACACCTTC. The whole variable domain, remainder taken from reference TRBV9 and TRBJ1-2, is DSGVTQTPKHLITATGQRVTLRCSPRSGDLSVYWYQQSLDQGLQFLIQYYNGEERAKGNILERFSAQQFPDLHSELNLSSLELGDSALYFCASSVGVRGDNYGYTFGSGTRLTVV.

The chain carries TRBV19 and TRBJ1-1; TRBD1 matches 7 bases. V trimming: 9 bases; J trimming: 0 bases; junction bases outside the gene matches: 4. Germline V lookup: CDR1 LNHDA, CDR2 SQIVND (reference sequence). The CDR3 is 13 residues long. The CDR3 region has the DNA TGTGCCAGCAGGACAGGTCTGAACACTGAAGCTTTCTTT. The encoded protein is CASRTGLNTEAFF.

This chain connects TRBV25-1 to TRBJ1-3; 7 nucleotides agree with TRBD1. The trim removed 3 bases at V and 4 bases at J, leaving 3 bases unmatched. This CDR3 contains 14 residues. Looked up from germline, CDR1 is MGHDK and CDR2 is SYGVNS. CDR3 loop: CASSDPGQGNTIYF. The CDR3 DNA reads as TGTGCCAGCAGTGATCCGGGACAGGGAAACACCATATATTTT.

This clone has just one count. J is TRBJ2-7 and V is TRBV4-3; 8 nucleotides match TRBD1. V lost 0 bases, J lost 4 bases, and 8 bases stayed unmatched. The length of the CDR3 is 16 residues. Germline CDR1 LGHNA, CDR2 YSLEER. CDR3 in amino acids: CASSQDRGQGGYEQYF. CDR3 nucleotide sequence: TGCGCCAGCAGCCAAGATCGAGGACAGGGTGGGTACGAGCAGTACTTC.

The CDR3 sequence is CASSRSPPSGGGTDTQYF. The CDR3 DNA follows: TGTGCCAGCAGCCGATCACCCCCTTCGGGGGGGGGCACAGATACGCAGTATTTT. The chain employs TRBV4-2 and TRBJ2-3, with 8 bases matching TRBD2. V lost 4 bases, J lost 1 base, and 13 bases stayed unmatched. Germline V gives CDR1 LGHNA, CDR2 YNFKEQ. The CDR3 runs to 18 residues.